This TCR beta chain came from a study of regulatory T cells in long-lasting Graves disease. Study results and caveats: The study found persistent patients shared more public clonotypes (approximately 2,700) than new patients (about 1,000). TRBV28, TRBJ1-2 and TRBJ2-5 emerged as the favored segments in persistent disease. Newly diagnosed Graves' patients had higher TCR diversity than persistent ones.

Comments on this clonotype: Its cognate antigen is unknown. No DNA is shown, since the ends of the CDR3 on it are uncertain; the CDR3 is the one TCRdb lists.

Time point of the sample: newly diagnosed GD, antithyroid drugs for less than 3 months. Researchers made the TCR library from RNA that was extracted from PBMCs. The CDR3 has 13 amino acids, counting both end residues. Germline CDR1 MNHEY, CDR2 SMNVEV (reference sequence). HTBI primers from iRepertoire and Arm-PCR of CDR3 regions yielded the TCR beta libraries. TCRdb re-derived calls from the multiplex PCR reads in MiXCR, one entry per CDR3 protein. The sample carries around 400,000 distinct CDR3 sequences, over 12% recorded once. The same sample was also used in a study of T cells in Graves' hyperthyroidism and ophthalmopathy. This second study notes: Among thyroid clonotypes expanded above 0.001, most also appeared in blood.

This rearrangement joins TRBV27 to TRBJ2-2; the table's D gene call, TRBD1, was not cross checked with the DNA. Sequenced material: peripheral blood mononuclear cells (PBMCs), taken at new diagnosis, from a patient treated with antithyroid drugs. This TCR came from a woman aged 40-49 years with Graves disease. The CDR3 region is CASCPGGSGSCFF.